This TCR beta chain was sequenced in a study of T-cell reconstitution after alpha-beta-depleted transplantation in children. General observations from the study: Reportedly, alpha-beta T cells present about two months post-transplant originated from several hundred expanded clones of graft origin. The origin of high day-60 TCRbeta diversity in some patients lay in surviving recipient T cells and thymic progenitors.

From germline, CDR1 is DFQATT and CDR2 SNEGSKA (reference sequence). V shed 5 bases and J 2 bases; nucleotides not matched to a gene: 3. The CDR3 sequence is 13 residues long. In the case of this clonotype: Its antigen remains unknown.

Using unique molecular identifiers, the investigators prepared the TCRbeta library. TCRdb re-called the PCR reads through MiXCR, storing one row per CDR3 protein. Of about 310,000 distinct CDR3 sequences listed, roughly 25% are singletons. The receptor was derived from a male patient between 10 and 17 years old who had a stem cell transplant for acute lymphoblastic leukemia, so the T cells may come from the graft donor. The chain combines TRBV20-1 with TRBJ1-2; 9 bases match TRBD1. This specimen consisted of PBMCs, mostly from graft donor cells, obtained 180 days after TCRalphabeta/CD19-depleted stem cell transplant. CDR3 nucleotide sequence: TGCAGTGCTTGGGACAGGGAGAACTATGGCTACACCTTC. This encodes CSAWDRENYGYTF.